A selection of T cell receptor beta chains follows, all from one sample in a study of CD8 T cells in ankylosing spondylitis. TCRdb called the 5' RACE reads again in MiXCR, with one record for every CDR3 protein. The sample includes fewer than 180,000 distinct CDR3 sequences, under 45% of them seen just once. What was sequenced was synovial fluid, either unsorted or a sorted T cell fraction (not recorded which). The source is a male donor with ankylosing spondylitis. Both conserved end residues are part of each CDR3. A D gene is named only where the DNA matches it firmly. Only part of the rows carry a size: once, few, many, or a class if the clone is expanded.

>few|14|NA|TRBJ2-3|TRBV5-6
TGTGCCAGCAGCTTCCCGGATTTAGCAGATACGCAGTATTTT
CASSFPDLADTQYF
>NA|15|NA|TRBJ1-4|TRBV6-5
TGTGCCAGCAGTTACCCCAGGCGCACTAATGAAAAACTGTTTTTT
CASSYPRRTNEKLFF
>many|17|TRBD1|TRBJ2-1|TRBV24-1
TGTGCCACCAGTGATTCTCAGGACAGGGGGGTCTACAATGAGCAGTTCTTC
CATSDSQDRGVYNEQFF
>few|14|NA|TRBJ2-5|TRBV16
TGTGCCAGCAGCCAGTATGGGACACAAGAGACCCAGTACTTC
CASSQYGTQETQYF
>many|16|NA|TRBJ1-3|TRBV4-2
TGTGCCAGCAGCCAAGAGGAGGGGAGTCCTGGAAACACCATATATTTT
CASSQEEGSPGNTIYF
>NA|14|NA|TRBJ1-5|TRBV19
TGTGCCACTCAGAAGGGGAAAATCAATCAGCCCCAGCATTTT
CATQKGKINQPQHF
>NA|10|NA|TRBJ1-1|TRBV20-1
TGCAGTGCTCCACGTCGGACAGCTTTCTTT
CSAPRRTAFF
>NA|13|NA|TRBJ2-3|TRBV10-3
TGTGCCATCAGTGAAGGCCTAACAGATACGCAGTATTTT
CAISEGLTDTQYF
>NA|14|NA|TRBJ2-2|TRBV10-3
TGTGCCATCAGTGAACGGGGGAGTACCGGGGAGCTGTTTTTT
CAISERGSTGELFF
>NA|15|TRBD1|TRBJ2-1|TRBV29-1
TGCAGCGTTGGCGGACAGGGGCGGTACAGCAATGAGCAGTTCTTC
CSVGGQGRYSNEQFF
>few|13|NA|TRBJ2-7|TRBV12-3/TRBV12-4
TGTGCCAGCCCTAGGCGGGGTTATTACGAGCAGTACTTC
CASPRRGYYEQYF
>NA|14|NA|TRBJ2-7|TRBV27
TGTGCCAGCAGTGCGAGGGGATATTCCTACGAGCAGTACTTC
CASSARGYSYEQYF
>few|13|TRBD1|TRBJ2-7|TRBV28
TGTGCCAGCAGTTCCCGGACAGGTTACGAGCAGTACTTC
CASSSRTGYEQYF
>NA|15|TRBD2|TRBJ2-7|TRBV4-3
TGCGCCAGCAGCCAAGAAGCTAGCGGGAGCTACGAGCAGTACTTC
CASSQEASGSYEQYF
>many|14|NA|TRBJ2-2|TRBV27
TGTGCCAGCGGGGCGACATGGAACACCGGGGAGCTGTTTTTT
CASGATWNTGELFF
>few|14|NA|TRBJ2-7|TRBV12-3/TRBV12-4
TGTGCCAGCAGTCACACCGGGTTCTCCTACGAGCAGTACTTC
CASSHTGFSYEQYF
>NA|14|TRBD2|TRBJ2-1|TRBV7-3
TGTGCCAGCAGCCCAGCGGGGGCAGGGGATGAGCAGTTCTTC
CASSPAGAGDEQFF
>many|16|TRBD2|TRBJ2-5|TRBV12-3/TRBV12-4
TGTGCCAGCAGTTCGTGGACTAGCGGGGAGCAAGAGACCCAGTACTTC
CASSSWTSGEQETQYF
>NA|14|NA|TRBJ1-5|TRBV4-1
TGCGCCAGCAGCCAGGGGAAAGGGTATCAGCCCCAGCATTTT
CASSQGKGYQPQHF
>NA|13|NA|TRBJ1-1|TRBV6-4
TGTGCCAGCAGAATAGACAGCAACACTGAAGCTTTCTTT
CASRIDSNTEAFF
>few|15|TRBD2|TRBJ2-3|TRBV7-9
TGTGCCAGCAGCTTAACTAGCGGGAGCACAGATACGCAGTATTTT
CASSLTSGSTDTQYF
>NA|13|NA|TRBJ2-3|TRBV9
TGTGCCAGCAGTGTTGGGGGCACAGATACGCAGTATTTT
CASSVGGTDTQYF
>NA|12|NA|TRBJ1-2|TRBV28
TGTGCCAGCAGTTTAGAGTCCTATGGCTACACCTTC
CASSLESYGYTF
>few|16|TRBD2|TRBJ2-2|TRBV5-6
TGTGCCAGCAGCTTGAGTGGGGGGGTAGACACCGGGGAGCTGTTTTTT
CASSLSGGVDTGELFF
>NA|14|NA|TRBJ1-2|TRBV20-1
TGCAGTGCTAGAGACCACCCACGGAGCTATGGCTACACCTTC
CSARDHPRSYGYTF
>NA|16|NA|TRBJ2-7|TRBV6-9
TGTGCCAGCAGTTATTCCAAGCCATCTTTTTCCTACGAGCAGTACTTC
CASSYSKPSFSYEQYF
>few|17|TRBD1|TRBJ1-2|TRBV12-3/TRBV12-4
TGTGCCAGCAGTCCATCGGACAGGGGGATAGCTAACTATGGCTACACCTTC
CASSPSDRGIANYGYTF
>NA|12|TRBD2|TRBJ2-5|TRBV29-1
TGCAGCGTTGAAGCGGGAGGAGAGACCCAGTACTTC
CSVEAGGETQYF
>few|15|NA|TRBJ1-2|TRBV12-3/TRBV12-4
TGTGCCAGCAGTTTAGCCAGGGGCGAGGACTATGGCTACACCTTC
CASSLARGEDYGYTF
>NA|15|TRBD1|TRBJ2-1|TRBV7-8
TGTGCCAGCAGCCCCCACCAGGGGGAATACAATGAGCAGTTCTTC
CASSPHQGEYNEQFF
>few|13|NA|TRBJ1-2|TRBV12-3/TRBV12-4
TGTGCCAGCTCCCCGACCATTAACTATGGCTACACCTTC
CASSPTINYGYTF
>NA|14|NA|TRBJ2-1|TRBV10-3
TGTGCCATCGGGACCGGGACACATCGCGATGAGCAGTTCTTC
CAIGTGTHRDEQFF
>few|12|TRBD1|TRBJ1-1|TRBV7-6
TGTGCCAGCAGTGGACCGGGACAGGGATTATTCTTT
CASSGPGQGLFF
>few|13|TRBD1|TRBJ1-1|TRBV29-1
TGCAGCGTTTTTCGGGACAGCGGCACTGAAGCTTTCTTT
CSVFRDSGTEAFF
>NA|15|TRBD1|TRBJ2-7|TRBV19
TGTGCCAGTAGTACCCGGGACAGCTTGTTCTACGAGCAGTACTTC
CASSTRDSLFYEQYF
>NA|14|NA|TRBJ1-6|TRBV4-1
TGCGCCAGCAGCCAAGCAGGGTGGAATTCACCCCTCCACTTT
CASSQAGWNSPLHF
>NA|15|NA|TRBJ1-2|TRBV20-1
TGCAGTGCTAGAGAGGGGGCGAGGGAATCGGATGGCTACACCTTC
CSAREGARESDGYTF
>once|17|TRBD1|TRBJ1-2|TRBV3-1
TGTGCCAGCAGCCAAGCCGACAGGGGGCATAGTAACTATGGCTACACCTTC
CASSQADRGHSNYGYTF
>many|13|NA|TRBJ2-3|TRBV12-3/TRBV12-4
TGTGCCAGCAGTTCGGACTTGACAGATACGCAGTATTTT
CASSSDLTDTQYF